This record looks at one T cell receptor beta chain sequence and its context. Treatment in this sample: oral pan-JAK inhibitor, 5-10 mg twice daily. A FACSAria was used to sort CD4+ and CD8+ T cells. These cells came from PBMCs. After isolation, RNA underwent reverse transcription to generate cDNA as the sequencing template. Here immunoSEQ multiplex PCR was the method, and the copy in TCRdb shows in-frame clones only, minus some. The table shows approximately 180,000 clones, with less than 70% occurring only once. The data belong to a study of CD8+ T cells in alopecia areata. About the study: Oral tofacitinib (5 to 10 mg twice daily) was administered to treated patients. Dosing spanned 6 to 18 months on tofacitinib, then 6 months off drug.

This CDR3 has 13 residues. V was pared by 2 bases and J by 6 bases, with 9 bases between. CDR1 and CDR2 (germline): SGHDT, YYEEEE. The TCR comes from a human donor with alopecia areata. The sample here was CD4+ T cells sorted from blood, taken at roughly week 49, from a patient treated with tofacitinib. The J gene is TRBJ2-1, the V gene TRBV5-6; D may be TRBD1 (5 bases). The CDR3 reads CASSLPQGNEQFF. In DNA form, the CDR3 reads TGTGCCAGCAGCTTACCCCAGGGCAATGAGCAGTTCTTC.